This is a list of T cell receptor beta chains from one sample in a study of T cell responses to AZD1222 COVID-19 vaccine. Sequencing was performed with immunoSEQ multiplex PCR; in TCRdb, only in-frame clones are kept and a portion is missing. There are about 97,000 clones in the sample; approximately 81% occur only once, and over 15% lies in the top ten. The material was peripheral blood, obtained on day 0 of AZD1222 vaccination. Receptors originate from an adult in good health. Both conserved end residues are part of each CDR3. D genes are given only for firm matches. Some rows mark clone size as missing; the rest say once, few, many or name a class of expanded clone.

TRBD1,.,TRBJ1-2,TRBV5-6,CASSIGDSRNTF,TGTGCCAGCAGCATCGGGGACAGCCGAAACACCTTC
TRBD2,.,TRBJ2-5,TRBV7-2,CASSFNLGGGAETQYF,TGTGCCAGCAGCTTTAACCTGGGCGGGGGGGCAGAGACCCAGTACTTC
.,.,TRBJ1-2,TRBV9,CASSVDPGQGYGYTF,TGTGCCAGCAGCGTAGATCCAGGTCAGGGCTATGGCTACACCTTC
TRBD1,.,TRBJ2-4,TRBV7-2,CASSPQGAGVNIQYF,TGTGCCAGCAGCCCACAGGGGGCCGGAGTAAACATTCAGTACTTC
TRBD1,.,TRBJ2-1,TRBV5-6,CASSPTGGANNEQFF,TGTGCCAGCAGCCCGACAGGGGGCGCGAACAATGAGCAGTTCTTC
TRBD1,.,TRBJ1-1,TRBV27,CASSFMGQRTEAFF,TGTGCCAGCAGTTTCATGGGACAGCGAACTGAAGCTTTCTTT
TRBD2,.,TRBJ2-1,TRBV9,CASSPRGEPYNEQFF,TGTGCCAGCAGCCCCCGGGGGGAGCCCTACAATGAGCAGTTCTTC
.,.,TRBJ2-3,TRBV7-9,CASSPSTDTQYF,TGTGCCAGCAGCCCCAGCACAGATACGCAGTATTTT
.,.,TRBJ2-4,TRBV11-2,CASSLVSGQRAKNIQYF,TGTGCCAGCAGCTTAGTCTCGGGCCAAAGAGCCAAAAACATTCAGTACTTC
TRBD2,.,TRBJ2-1,TRBV19,CASSRLSGGARNEQFF,TGTGCCAGTAGTCGACTTAGCGGGGGGGCCCGCAATGAGCAGTTCTTC
.,once,TRBJ1-4,TRBV12-3/TRBV12-4,CASSPGRVVFF,TGTGCCAGCAGCCCTGGCAGGGTAGTGTTTTTT
TRBD1,.,TRBJ1-6,TRBV27,CASRPGGKYSPLHF,TGTGCCAGCAGGCCAGGGGGAAAGTATTCACCCCTCCACTTT
.,.,TRBJ2-1,TRBV9,CASSGTKSEQFF,TGTGCCAGCAGCGGGACTAAAAGTGAGCAGTTCTTC
.,.,TRBJ1-6,TRBV3-1/TRBV3-2,CASSSDRSSPLHF,TGTGCCAGCAGCTCGGACCGAAGTTCACCCCTCCACTTT
.,.,TRBJ2-3,TRBV29-1,CSVDSFSTDTQYF,TGCAGCGTTGATTCTTTTAGCACAGATACGCAGTATTTT
TRBD2,.,TRBJ2-1,TRBV6-2/TRBV6-3,CASSWLAGDNEQFF,TGTGCCAGCAGTTGGCTAGCGGGGGACAATGAGCAGTTCTTC
.,.,TRBJ1-5,TRBV24-1,CATSDLGQCNQPQHF,TGTGCCACCAGTGATTTGGGACAGTGCAATCAGCCCCAGCATTTT
TRBD2,.,TRBJ2-2,TRBV11-2,CASSRDPPRLAGNTGELFF,TGTGCCAGCAGCCGAGACCCGCCCCGCTTAGCGGGGAACACCGGGGAGCTGTTTTTT
TRBD2,.,TRBJ2-1,TRBV19,CASSRLSGRNNEQFF,TGTGCCAGTAGTCGTCTCAGCGGGAGAAATAATGAGCAGTTCTTC
.,.,TRBJ2-7,TRBV11-3,CASSSQVGAYEQYF,TGTGCCAGCAGCTCACAAGTCGGCGCCTACGAGCAGTACTTC
.,.,TRBJ1-5,TRBV6-1,CASSEADSRSGQPQHF,TGTGCCAGCAGTGAAGCCGACAGCCGCTCTGGTCAGCCCCAGCATTTT
TRBD1,few,TRBJ2-7,TRBV7-9,CASSPSGTGAYEQYF,TGTGCCAGCAGCCCGTCCGGGACAGGGGCCTACGAGCAGTACTTC
.,.,TRBJ1-2,TRBV4-1,CASSQDEYRDSNYGYTF,TGCGCCAGCAGCCAAGATGAGTACCGCGACAGTAACTATGGCTACACCTTC
.,.,TRBJ1-3,TRBV9,CASSIGGDGNTIYF,TGTGCCAGCAGCATAGGGGGTGATGGAAACACCATATATTTT
.,.,TRBJ2-6,TRBV11-3,CASSPESFGANVLTF,TGTGCCAGCAGCCCCGAATCGTTTGGGGCCAACGTCCTGACTTTC
.,.,TRBJ1-5,TRBV6-2/TRBV6-3,CASSLDSGGYSNQPQHF,TGTGCCAGCAGTCTTGACTCGGGGGGTTATAGCAATCAGCCCCAGCATTTT
TRBD1,.,TRBJ1-2,TRBV19,CASSRGQGITNYGYTF,TGTGCCAGTAGTAGGGGACAGGGGATCACAAACTATGGCTACACCTTC
.,.,TRBJ1-5,TRBV5-1,CASSFGGDNQPQHF,TGCGCCAGCAGCTTTGGGGGGGACAATCAGCCCCAGCATTTT
.,.,TRBJ2-1,TRBV5-1,CASSLVRSYNEQFF,TGCGCCAGCAGCTTGGTTCGATCCTACAATGAGCAGTTCTTC
.,few,TRBJ1-2,TRBV7-2,CASSSRGYYGYTF,TGTGCCAGCAGCTCCAGAGGGTACTATGGCTACACCTTC
.,.,TRBJ2-7,TRBV5-4,CASGREYSYEQYF,TGTGCCAGCGGCAGGGAGTACTCCTACGAGCAGTACTTC
TRBD1,.,TRBJ1-1,TRBV9,CASSPHSSGGSTEAFF,TGTGCCAGCAGCCCTCACTCCTCAGGGGGATCCACTGAAGCTTTCTTT
TRBD2,.,TRBJ2-1,TRBV19,CASSRSGGTYNEQFF,TGTGCCAGTAGTCGTAGCGGGGGAACCTACAATGAGCAGTTCTTC
.,once,TRBJ2-7,TRBV28,CASSLSLTGSYEQYF,TGTGCCAGCAGTTTATCCCTGACAGGATCCTACGAGCAGTACTTC
.,once,TRBJ1-2,TRBV29-1,CSVWGTVYGYTF,TGCAGCGTATGGGGGACGGTCTATGGCTACACCTTC
.,.,TRBJ2-2,TRBV7-2,CASSLRQSRGELFF,TGTGCCAGCAGCCTCCGACAGTCACGGGGGGAGCTGTTTTTT
.,.,TRBJ1-2,TRBV6-2/TRBV6-3,CASSFPSDRANNYGYTF,TGTGCCAGCAGTTTCCCCTCCGACAGAGCAAATAACTATGGCTACACCTTC
.,.,TRBJ1-5,TRBV6-6,CASSYTGYDQPQHF,TGTGCCAGCAGTTACACAGGGTATGATCAGCCCCAGCATTTT
.,.,TRBJ1-1,TRBV19,CASTAPAPKNTEAFF,TGTGCCAGTACTGCCCCGGCCCCTAAGAACACTGAAGCTTTCTTT
.,.,TRBJ1-5,TRBV6-2/TRBV6-3,CASSQWDKGLPQHF,TGTGCCAGCAGTCAGTGGGATAAAGGTCTGCCCCAGCATTTT
.,.,TRBJ1-2,TRBV4-1,CASSHAGKNGYTF,TGCGCCAGCAGCCATGCTGGCAAAAATGGCTACACCTTC
.,.,TRBJ1-3,TRBV14,CASSPGGAGNTIYF,TGTGCCAGCAGCCCCGGGGGGGCTGGAAACACCATATATTTT
.,.,TRBJ1-2,TRBV10-3,CAISGTPTQGYTF,TGTGCCATCAGTGGCACACCGACTCAGGGCTACACCTTC
.,.,TRBJ1-4,TRBV5-5,CASRPAGVNEKLFF,TGTGCCAGCAGGCCAGCCGGAGTCAATGAAAAACTGTTTTTT
.,.,TRBJ1-5,TRBV19,CASSIDENQPQHF,TGTGCCAGTAGTATAGATGAAAATCAGCCCCAGCATTTT
TRBD2,.,TRBJ2-5,TRBV24-1,CATSDRPGLALETQYF,TGTGCCACCAGTGACAGACCGGGACTAGCTCTAGAGACCCAGTACTTC
.,.,TRBJ1-2,TRBV19,CASDGATPAPYGYTF,TGTGCCAGTGATGGCGCGACTCCGGCTCCCTATGGCTACACCTTC
TRBD1,.,TRBJ1-5,TRBV19,CASSITAAGGLNQPQHF,TGTGCCAGTAGTATAACGGCGGCAGGGGGGCTCAATCAGCCCCAGCATTTT
TRBD2,.,TRBJ2-1,TRBV5-1,CASSLAGLAVEQFF,TGCGCCAGCAGCTTGGCAGGACTAGCTGTTGAGCAGTTCTTC
TRBD2,few,TRBJ2-7,TRBV5-6,CASSSGLAGVSEQYF,TGTGCCAGCAGTTCAGGACTAGCGGGAGTCAGCGAGCAGTACTTC